This section outlines one TCR beta chain sequence together with its context. The same CDR3 also results from other DNA sequences found in this sample. This entry comes from a study of blood T cell repertoires in COVID-19. About the research overall: The samples span acute and convalescent COVID-19 from the United States, Italy and Spain. PBMCs, B-cell-depleted T cells, or T cells were the source of the cDNA or gDNA that made up the material.

Some clones are missing from TCRdb's copy, which holds only in-frame ones; the method was immunoSEQ multiplex PCR. This sample has some 500,000 clones; 85% to 90% occur once, and the top ten carry roughly 1.9%. The V gene lost 5 bases and the J gene lost 7 bases, with 9 bases spanning the gap. The CDR3 is 12 residues long. This TCR came from a woman between 40 and 55 years old who had recovered from COVID-19. Sequencing was carried out using PBMCs or T cells enriched from blood (not recorded which). V gene TRBV12-3 or TRBV12-4 combines with J gene TRBJ2-1; D gene ambiguous. CDR3 amino acids: CASSPTRNEQFF. The CDR3 DNA follows: TGTGCCAGCAGTCCTACGCGGAATGAGCAGTTCTTC.